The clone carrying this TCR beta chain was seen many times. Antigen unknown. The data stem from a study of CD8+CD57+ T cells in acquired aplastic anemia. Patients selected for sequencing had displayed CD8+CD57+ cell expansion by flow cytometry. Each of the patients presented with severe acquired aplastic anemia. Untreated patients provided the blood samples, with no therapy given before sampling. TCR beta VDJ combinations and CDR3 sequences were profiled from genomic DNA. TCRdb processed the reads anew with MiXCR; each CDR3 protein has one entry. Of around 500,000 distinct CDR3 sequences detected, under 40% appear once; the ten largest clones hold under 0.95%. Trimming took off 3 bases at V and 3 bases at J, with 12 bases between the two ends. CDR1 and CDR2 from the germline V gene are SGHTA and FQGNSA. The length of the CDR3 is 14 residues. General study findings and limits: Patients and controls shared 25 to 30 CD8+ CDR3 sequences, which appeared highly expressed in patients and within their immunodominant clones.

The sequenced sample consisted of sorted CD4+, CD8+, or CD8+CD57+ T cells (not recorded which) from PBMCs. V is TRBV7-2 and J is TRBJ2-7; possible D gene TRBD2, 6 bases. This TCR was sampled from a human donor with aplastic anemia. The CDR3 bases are TGTGCCAGCAGCTTGGAGGGGCTGATCTACGAGCAGTACTTC. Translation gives CASSLEGLIYEQYF.